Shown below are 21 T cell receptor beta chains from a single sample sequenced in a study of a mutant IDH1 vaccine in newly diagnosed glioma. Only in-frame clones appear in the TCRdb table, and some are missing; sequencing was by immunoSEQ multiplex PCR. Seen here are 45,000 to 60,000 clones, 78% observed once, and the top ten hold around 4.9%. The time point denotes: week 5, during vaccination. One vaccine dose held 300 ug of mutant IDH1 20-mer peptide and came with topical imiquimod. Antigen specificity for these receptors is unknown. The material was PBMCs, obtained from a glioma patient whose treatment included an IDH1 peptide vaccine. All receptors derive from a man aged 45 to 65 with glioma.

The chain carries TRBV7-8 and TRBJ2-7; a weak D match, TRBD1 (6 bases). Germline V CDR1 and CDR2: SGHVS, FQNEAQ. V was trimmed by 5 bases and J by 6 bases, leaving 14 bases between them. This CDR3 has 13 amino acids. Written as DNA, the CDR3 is TGTGCCAGCAGCCTAGGGGGTGCGGGCGAGCAGTACTTC. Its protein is CASSLGGAGEQYF.

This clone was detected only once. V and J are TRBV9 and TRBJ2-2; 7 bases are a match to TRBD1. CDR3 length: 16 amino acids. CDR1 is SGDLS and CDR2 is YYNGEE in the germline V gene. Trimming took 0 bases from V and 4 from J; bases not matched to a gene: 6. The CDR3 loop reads CASSVAPPGGTGELFF. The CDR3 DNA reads TGTGCCAGCAGCGTAGCCCCCCCAGGGGGCACCGGGGAGCTGTTTTTT.

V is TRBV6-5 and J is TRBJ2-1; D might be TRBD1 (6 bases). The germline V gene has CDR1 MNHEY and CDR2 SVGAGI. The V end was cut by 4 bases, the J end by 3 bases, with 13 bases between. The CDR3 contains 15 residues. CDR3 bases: TGTGCCAGCAGTTTAGAGTGGACAGACTACAATGAGCAGTTCTTC. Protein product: CASSLEWTDYNEQFF.

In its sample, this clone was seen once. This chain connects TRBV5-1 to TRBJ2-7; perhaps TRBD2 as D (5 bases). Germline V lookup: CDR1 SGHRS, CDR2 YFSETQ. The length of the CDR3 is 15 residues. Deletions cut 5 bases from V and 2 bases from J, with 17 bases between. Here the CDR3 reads CASSSGSAVPYEQYF. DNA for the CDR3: TGCGCCAGCAGTTCCGGCTCAGCGGTCCCCTACGAGCAGTACTTC.

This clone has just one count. In nucleotides, the CDR3 is TGTGCCAGCAGCTTAGGGCCCCTGGCAGGGGATGGAAACACCATATATTTT. The encoded protein is CASSLGPLAGDGNTIYF. The genes are TRBV7-8 and TRBJ1-3; a possible D gene is TRBD1 (6 bases). CDR3 length equals 17 residues. Germline V CDR1 and CDR2: SGHVS, FQNEAQ. Trimming stripped 1 base from V and 3 bases from J, with 16 bases between.

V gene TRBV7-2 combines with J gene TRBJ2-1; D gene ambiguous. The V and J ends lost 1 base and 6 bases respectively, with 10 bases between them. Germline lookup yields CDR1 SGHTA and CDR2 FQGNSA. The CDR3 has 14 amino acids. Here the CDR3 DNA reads TGTGCCAGCAGCTTAGGGAGAAGCGTCAATGAGCAGTTCTTC. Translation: CASSLGRSVNEQFF.

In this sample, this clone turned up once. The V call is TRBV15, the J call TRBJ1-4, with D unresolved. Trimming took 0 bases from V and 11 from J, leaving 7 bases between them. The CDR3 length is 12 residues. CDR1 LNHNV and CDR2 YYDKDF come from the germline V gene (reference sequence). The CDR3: CATSRDSWKLFF. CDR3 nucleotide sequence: TGTGCCACCAGCAGAGATAGCTGGAAACTGTTTTTT.

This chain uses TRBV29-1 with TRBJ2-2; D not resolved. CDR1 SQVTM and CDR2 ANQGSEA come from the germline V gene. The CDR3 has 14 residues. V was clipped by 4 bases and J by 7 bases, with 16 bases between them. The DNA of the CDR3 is TGCAGCGTTGCAGTCGGCGGAGCTATCGGGGAGCTGTTTTTT. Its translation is CSVAVGGAIGELFF.

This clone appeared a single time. CDR3 loop: CASRDPRGSGNTIYF. In DNA form, the CDR3 reads TGTGCCAGCAGGGACCCCCGCGGCTCTGGAAACACCATATATTTT. The rearrangement joins TRBV2 to TRBJ1-3; D unclear. Germline CDR1 SNHLY, CDR2 FYNNEI. Trimming stripped 6 bases from V and 0 bases from J, with 12 bases between. The length of the CDR3 is 15 residues.

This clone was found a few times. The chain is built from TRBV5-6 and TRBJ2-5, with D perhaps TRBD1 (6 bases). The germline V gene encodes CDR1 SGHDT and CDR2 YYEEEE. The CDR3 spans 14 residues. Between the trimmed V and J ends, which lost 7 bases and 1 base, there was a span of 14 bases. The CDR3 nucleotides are TGTGCCAGCGGATTGGCAGGGGCCCAAGAGACCCAGTACTTC. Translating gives CASGLAGAQETQYF. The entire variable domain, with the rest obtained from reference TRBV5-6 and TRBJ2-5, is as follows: DAGVTQSPTHLIKTRGQQVTLRCSPKSGHDTVSWYQQALGQGPQFIFQYYEEEERQRGNFPDRFSGHQFPNYSSELNVNALLLGDSALYLCASGLAGAQETQYFGPGTRLLVL.

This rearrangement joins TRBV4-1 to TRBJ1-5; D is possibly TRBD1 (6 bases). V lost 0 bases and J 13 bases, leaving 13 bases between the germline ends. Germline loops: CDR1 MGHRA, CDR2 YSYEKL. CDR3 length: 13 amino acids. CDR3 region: CASSQEKRTGQHF. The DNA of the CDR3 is TGCGCCAGCAGCCAAGAAAAGAGAACAGGGCAGCATTTT.

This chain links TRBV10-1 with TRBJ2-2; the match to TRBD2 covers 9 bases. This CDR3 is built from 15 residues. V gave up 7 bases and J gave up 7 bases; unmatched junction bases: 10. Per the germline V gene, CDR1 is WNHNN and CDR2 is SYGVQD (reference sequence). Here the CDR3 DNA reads TGCGCCAGCATCTTTTTTCTAGCGGGGAACGGGGAGCTGTTTTTT. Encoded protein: CASIFFLAGNGELFF.

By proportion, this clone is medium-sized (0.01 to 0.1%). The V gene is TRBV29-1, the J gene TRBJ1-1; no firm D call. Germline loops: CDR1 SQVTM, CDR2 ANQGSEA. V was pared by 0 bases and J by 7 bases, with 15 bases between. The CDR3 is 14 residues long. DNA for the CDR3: TGCAGCGTTGAAGAAGGGCTCCTAGAGGGTGAAGCTTTCTTT. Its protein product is CSVEEGLLEGEAFF.

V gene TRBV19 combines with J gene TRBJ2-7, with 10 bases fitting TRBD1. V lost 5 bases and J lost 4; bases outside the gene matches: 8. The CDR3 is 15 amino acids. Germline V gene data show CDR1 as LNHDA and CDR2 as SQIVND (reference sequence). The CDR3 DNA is TGTGCCAGTAGTGTCGGGACAGGGGTGTGGTACGAGCAGTACTTC. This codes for CASSVGTGVWYEQYF.

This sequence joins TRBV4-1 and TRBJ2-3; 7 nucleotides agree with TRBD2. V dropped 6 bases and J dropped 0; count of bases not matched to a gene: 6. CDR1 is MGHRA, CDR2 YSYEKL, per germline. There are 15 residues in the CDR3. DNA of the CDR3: TGCGCCAGCAGACCCCCGCGGGGGAGCACAGATACGCAGTATTTT. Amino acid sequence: CASRPPRGSTDTQYF.

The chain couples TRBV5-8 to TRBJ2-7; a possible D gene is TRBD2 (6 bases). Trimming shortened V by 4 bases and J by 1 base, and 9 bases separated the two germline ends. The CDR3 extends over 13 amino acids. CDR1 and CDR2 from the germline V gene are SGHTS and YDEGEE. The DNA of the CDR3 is TGTGCCAGCAGCCGCGGGGTTTCCTACGAGCAGTACTTC. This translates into CASSRGVSYEQYF.

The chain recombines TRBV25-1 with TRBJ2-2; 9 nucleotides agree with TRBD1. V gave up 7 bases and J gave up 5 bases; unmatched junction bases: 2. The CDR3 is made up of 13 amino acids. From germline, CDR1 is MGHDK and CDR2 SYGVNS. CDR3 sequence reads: CASNGQGTGELFF. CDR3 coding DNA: TGTGCCAGCAACGGACAGGGGACCGGGGAGCTGTTTTTT.

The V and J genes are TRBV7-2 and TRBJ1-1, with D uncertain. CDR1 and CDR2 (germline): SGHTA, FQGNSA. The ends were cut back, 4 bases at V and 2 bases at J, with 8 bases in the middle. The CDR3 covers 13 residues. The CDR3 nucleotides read TGTGCCAGCAGCTCGCGGGGTAACACTGAAGCTTTCTTT. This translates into CASSSRGNTEAFF.

CDR3 sequence: CASSPQGHTGELFF. The CDR3, as DNA: TGTGCCAGTAGCCCGCAGGGGCACACCGGGGAGCTGTTTTTT. This chain links TRBV19 with TRBJ2-2; weak D call: TRBD1 (6 bases). The CDR3 has 14 residues. The V and J ends lost 6 bases and 3 bases respectively, with 11 bases between them. From germline, CDR1 is LNHDA and CDR2 SQIVND (reference sequence).

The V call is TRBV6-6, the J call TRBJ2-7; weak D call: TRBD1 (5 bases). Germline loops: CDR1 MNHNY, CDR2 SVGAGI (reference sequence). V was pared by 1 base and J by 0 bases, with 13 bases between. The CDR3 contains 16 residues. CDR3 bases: TGTGCCAGCAGTTACTTCAGGGAAGATTCCTCCTACGAGCAGTACTTC. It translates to CASSYFREDSSYEQYF.

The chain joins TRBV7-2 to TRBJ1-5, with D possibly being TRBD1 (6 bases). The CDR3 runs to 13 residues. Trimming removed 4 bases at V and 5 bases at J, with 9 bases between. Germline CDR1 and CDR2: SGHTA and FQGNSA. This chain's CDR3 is CASSSQGDQPQHF. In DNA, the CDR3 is TGTGCCAGCAGCTCACAGGGAGATCAGCCCCAGCATTTT.